This entry describes one TCR beta chain. The CDR3 covers 12 residues. Germline values: CDR1 SGHRS, CDR2 YFSETQ. Between the trimmed V and J ends, which lost 3 bases and 4 bases, there was a span of 6 bases. These data come from a study of shared T cell receptors in the human thymus. The repertoire was sequenced with immunoSEQ multiplex PCR; TCRdb's copy has only in-frame clones and lacks some. Of about 610,000 clones listed, roughly 90% were seen once; the top ten hold about 0.01%. These records were also assigned to another study, of human thymus T cells. That source adds: Apparent bias marked the V and J gene usage of thymic and blood repertoires. In unrelated individuals, thymic repertoires overlapped highly, according to related research.

This TCR was sampled from a boy younger than two with a congenital heart defect. Sequenced material: thymocytes. The chain carries TRBV5-1 and TRBJ2-3; D remains unclear. The CDR3 region is CASSWLADTQYF. The CDR3 DNA is TGCGCCAGCAGCTGGCTGGCAGATACGCAGTATTTT. The entire variable domain, with the rest obtained from reference TRBV5-1 and TRBJ2-3, is as follows: KAGVTQTPRYLIKTRGQQVTLSCSPISGHRSVSWYQQTPGQGLQFLFEYFSETQRNKGNFPGRFSGRQFSNSRSEMNVSTLELGDSALYLCASSWLADTQYFGPGTRLTVL.